The T cell receptor beta chain described here comes from a study of blood T cell repertoires in COVID-19. This CDR3 is 17 amino acids long. J lost 6 bases, V lost 4 bases, and 10 bases had no gene match. The germline V gene encodes CDR1 SGDLS and CDR2 YYNGEE. In the original analysis: From reference gene primer amplification, estimates of nucleated cell counts were derived. The method was immunoSEQ multiplex PCR; TCRdb's version includes in-frame clones alone and lacks a portion of them. The V and J calls and the clone size are those of that table, but D and trimming were determined from the DNA. The repertoire holds 65,000 to 70,000 clones, with approximately 79% as singletons.

The chain combines TRBV9 with TRBJ2-2; TRBD2 matches at 12 bases. The sample taken for sequencing was peripheral blood. This TCR derives from a man older than 75 with active COVID-19. The CDR3 sequence: CASSPSTSGSYAGELFF. The CDR3 DNA reads TGTGCCAGCAGCCCTTCGACTAGCGGGAGTTATGCCGGGGAGCTGTTTTTT.